Listed below are T cell receptor beta chains from one sample, sequenced in a study of CD8 T cells in Susac syndrome. Each CDR3 protein is one row after TCRdb ran MiXCR on the immunoSEQ multiplex PCR reads. Of 210,000 or so distinct CDR3 sequences in the sample, roughly 93% were seen once. Sequencing used CD4+ T cells from PBMCs. The source of these receptors is a human donor with Susac syndrome. CDR3s include the opening cysteine and the closing phenylalanine or tryptophan. The D gene is left open where the match is weak. Clone sizes are given selectively: once, few, many, or a class where the clone is expanded.

j_gene,v_gene,abundance,d_gene,CDR3nt,CDR3aa
TRBJ2-7,TRBV30,NA,TRBD2,TGTGCCTGGAGTTTTAGCGGGGGGCCTAGCTCCTACGAGCAGTACTTC,CAWSFSGGPSSYEQYF
TRBJ1-5,TRBV7-9,NA,TRBD1,TGTGCCAGCAGCTTCGGTAGACAGGGGGCCAGCAGCAATCAGCCCCAGCATTTT,CASSFGRQGASSNQPQHF
TRBJ1-2,TRBV29-1,NA,NA,TGCAGCGTTAGCCAGGGCTCTAACTATGGCTACACCTTC,CSVSQGSNYGYTF
TRBJ1-2,TRBV6-5,NA,NA,TGTGCCAGCAGTTACTCGGCTTTGCTGGGGACCTATGGCTACACCTTC,CASSYSALLGTYGYTF
TRBJ2-2,TRBV24-1,NA,TRBD1,TGTGCCACCAGTGGCTCGGACAGGGGGCTGAATATCGGGGAGCTGTTTTTT,CATSGSDRGLNIGELFF
TRBJ2-1,TRBV7-8,NA,NA,TGTGCCAGCAGCTCCCGGAGGGACAATGAGCAGTTCTTC,CASSSRRDNEQFF
TRBJ1-2,TRBV28,NA,TRBD1,TGTGCCAGCAGTTACGCCTTACCCGGGACAGGGGGATATGGCTACACCTTC,CASSYALPGTGGYGYTF
TRBJ2-6,TRBV10-3,NA,NA,TGTGCCATCAGTGAGTCCGGGGACCCCTCCTCTGGGGCCAACGTCCTGACTTTC,CAISESGDPSSGANVLTF
TRBJ1-1,TRBV5-1,NA,NA,TGCGCCAGCAGCTTTCTGGACGGGAAGACTGAAGCTTTCTTT,CASSFLDGKTEAFF
TRBJ2-5,TRBV6-5,NA,NA,TGTGCCAGCAGGCCGACTAGAAGGTCGGAGACCCAGTACTTC,CASRPTRRSETQYF
TRBJ2-3,TRBV5-1,NA,NA,TGCGCCAGCAGCTTGGTCGGCAGGGGGGCAGATACGCAGTATTTT,CASSLVGRGADTQYF
TRBJ1-1,TRBV14,NA,NA,TGTGCCAGCAGCCAAGCTGGGGGGAACACTGAAGCTTTCTTT,CASSQAGGNTEAFF
TRBJ1-2,TRBV3-1,NA,NA,TGTGCCAGCAGCCAAGAGGAAGGATGGAGGACTGCCCTAGGCTACACCTTC,CASSQEEGWRTALGYTF
TRBJ2-7,TRBV20-1,once,NA,TGCAGTGCTAGCGGCCGTCGAGGGGGCTACGAGCAGTACTTC,CSASGRRGGYEQYF
TRBJ2-7,TRBV11-1,NA,TRBD2,TGTGCCAGCAGCCCATTGGGACTAGACGCCTACGAGCAGTACTTC,CASSPLGLDAYEQYF
TRBJ2-7,TRBV6-1,NA,NA,TGTGCCAGCAGTGTCACGACAGCCTCCCACGAGCAGTACTTC,CASSVTTASHEQYF
TRBJ1-2,TRBV25-1,NA,TRBD1,TGTGCCAGCAGTGAATCGGGACAGCTCTATGGCTACACCTTC,CASSESGQLYGYTF
TRBJ1-5,TRBV20-1,NA,NA,TGCAGTGCTAGAGCAGATTATAGCAATCAGCCCCAGCATTTT,CSARADYSNQPQHF
TRBJ2-7,TRBV20-1,NA,TRBD1,TGCAGTGCGCCCAATACAGGGGGCAGGTACGAGCAGTACTTC,CSAPNTGGRYEQYF
TRBJ1-5,TRBV6-1,NA,NA,TGTGCCAGCAGAATACAGAGCAATCAGCCCCAGCATTTT,CASRIQSNQPQHF
TRBJ2-5,TRBV29-1,NA,NA,TGCAGCGTTGGAAGGGGCGGCCAAGAGACCCAGTACTTC,CSVGRGGQETQYF
TRBJ2-5,TRBV12-3/TRBV12-4,NA,NA,TGTGCCAGCAGCGTCAGGGAGATGGAGACCCAGTACTTC,CASSVREMETQYF
TRBJ1-6,TRBV11-3,NA,NA,TGTGCCAGCAGCTTAGATGATAATTCACCCCTCCACTTT,CASSLDDNSPLHF
TRBJ1-1,TRBV6-1,NA,NA,TGTGCCAGCAGTGAAAGGGGGATACTTGAAGCTTTCTTT,CASSERGILEAFF
TRBJ1-6,TRBV6-5,NA,TRBD1,TGTGCCAGCAGGAACGACAGGGGTGATTCACCCCTCCACTTT,CASRNDRGDSPLHF
TRBJ2-3,TRBV20-1,NA,TRBD2,TGCAGTGCTACCCCTCCGTCGGGGGGGCCAGATACGCAGTATTTT,CSATPPSGGPDTQYF
TRBJ1-1,TRBV19,NA,NA,TGTGCCAGTAGTACGATCTTTAACACTGAAGCTTTCTTT,CASSTIFNTEAFF
TRBJ2-1,TRBV3-1,NA,TRBD2,TGTGCCAGCAGCCAGGGCCCAAGACTAGCGGGGGTCAATGAGCAGTTCTTC,CASSQGPRLAGVNEQFF
TRBJ2-6,TRBV20-1,NA,NA,TGCAGTGCTAGCCCCCGGGGCGTCTCTGGGGCCAACGTCCTGACTTTC,CSASPRGVSGANVLTF
TRBJ2-3,TRBV7-9,once,TRBD2,TGTGCCAGCAGCCCCTTCGGGAGGGAAAGCACAGATACGCAGTATTTT,CASSPFGRESTDTQYF
TRBJ1-5,TRBV20-1,NA,NA,TGCAGTGCTAGAGATGTTCGGCAGGGAGACAATCAGCCCCAGCATTTT,CSARDVRQGDNQPQHF
TRBJ2-3,TRBV10-3,NA,TRBD2,TGTGCCATCAGACCAGCGGGGGAAGACACAGATACGCAGTATTTT,CAIRPAGEDTDTQYF
TRBJ1-5,TRBV12-5,NA,TRBD1,TGTGCTAGTGGTTTGGCCACAGGGGATGGACAGCCCCAGCATTTT,CASGLATGDGQPQHF
TRBJ1-2,TRBV30,NA,NA,TGTGCCTGCGGGACCGGGGATGGCTACACCTTC,CACGTGDGYTF
TRBJ2-5,TRBV20-1,NA,TRBD2,TGCAGTGCTAGCCGGGGGGTTCAGACCCAGTACTTC,CSASRGVQTQYF
TRBJ1-2,TRBV18,NA,TRBD1,TGTGCCAGCCAGGGACAGGGTGCCGACTACACCTTC,CASQGQGADYTF
TRBJ2-3,TRBV29-1,NA,NA,TGCAGTTTTCCTCTCAGGAGAACTAGCACAGATACGCAGTATTTT,CSFPLRRTSTDTQYF
TRBJ1-3,TRBV4-1,NA,NA,TGCGCCAGCAGCCAACCTCTCGGACAGTCTCTCTCTGGAAACACCATATATTTT,CASSQPLGQSLSGNTIYF
TRBJ2-5,TRBV7-9,NA,TRBD1,TGTGCCGGTTATACAGGGGCAGAGACCCAGTACTTC,CAGYTGAETQYF
TRBJ2-3,TRBV19,NA,TRBD2,TGTGCCAGTACCGTCGGACTAGCGGGGGGGCCGGGCACAGATACGCAGTATTTT,CASTVGLAGGPGTDTQYF
TRBJ2-5,TRBV3-1,NA,NA,TGTGCCAGCAGCCAAGCGGGCGCAGGCTTATCGGAGACCCAGTACTTC,CASSQAGAGLSETQYF
TRBJ1-2,TRBV27,NA,NA,TGTGCCAGCAGTCCGCGAGGTCATTTAGGCATTAACTATGGCTACACCTTC,CASSPRGHLGINYGYTF
TRBJ1-2,TRBV5-1,NA,NA,TGCGCCAGCAGCTTGGACCCGGGAAGGTCGGATGGCTACACCTTC,CASSLDPGRSDGYTF
TRBJ2-7,TRBV10-3,few,NA,TGTGCCATCAGCCCTGGCTACGAGCAGTACTTC,CAISPGYEQYF
TRBJ2-1,TRBV4-1,NA,TRBD2,TGCGCCAGCAGCCAAGAGCTAGCGGGACAACAGTTCTTC,CASSQELAGQQFF